These 3 T cell receptor beta chains came from one sample sequenced in a study of OX40 agonist ivuxolimab in advanced cancers. Assay used: immunoSEQ multiplex PCR; TCRdb lists only in-frame clones, some missing. The table lists around 69,000 clones, almost 90% of them singletons. Sequenced material: CD4+ or CD8+ T cells sorted from blood, taken in a trial of the OX40 agonist ivuxolimab. The receptor source for this set is an adult with an advanced solid tumor such as melanoma, head and neck, liver or kidney cancer.

V usage is TRBV25-1 and J usage is TRBJ2-1; D may correspond to TRBD1 or TRBD2 (5 bases each). Trimming removed 6 bases at V and 5 bases at J, with 17 bases between. CDR3 length: 15 residues. Germline CDR1 is MGHDK and CDR2 is SYGVNS. The CDR3 nucleotides are TGTGCCAGCAGCAACCGGGGCCATCCCAACAATGAGCAGTTCTTC. This codes for CASSNRGHPNNEQFF.

V is TRBV10-3 and J is TRBJ2-2; 7 bases map to TRBD1. The CDR3 has 15 amino acids. The V and J ends lost 6 bases and 4 bases, in that order; junction bases with no gene match: 8. CDR1 and CDR2 (germline): ENHRY, SYGVKD. Here the CDR3 reads CAISAGGLATGELFF. The DNA of the CDR3 is TGTGCCATCAGCGCAGGGGGATTGGCCACCGGGGAGCTGTTTTTT.

About this clone itself: One end of the junction does not line up with germline, which may come from a read error. V usage is TRBV6-6 and J usage is TRBJ2-3; D may be TRBD1 or TRBD2 (5 bases each). This CDR3 spans 12 amino acids. The germline gives CDR1 MNHNY, CDR2 SVGAGI (reference sequence). In nucleotides, the CDR3 is TGTGCCAGCAGTTACTCCGGGACGGCCCTAGATTTT. Its protein is CASSYSGTALDF.